One sample yielded the 16 T cell receptor beta chains listed below, sequenced in a study of blood T cell repertoires in COVID-19 (TCRdb year 2020). Library preparation used the immunoSEQ multiplex PCR assay. TCRdb took this table from immuneACCESS and kept in-frame rearrangements with V and J called. Such tables lack part of the clones; where checked against another copy, unresolved V genes explain under half of the gap, and the rest is unexplained. This sample is represented by about 94,000 clones; over 70% of them were singletons. The top ten clones comprise roughly 20% of the sample. The sample was peripheral blood. The source of these receptors is a human donor in a cohort sampled during active COVID-19.

The V gene is TRBV19, the J gene TRBJ2-1, with TRBD2 matching 13 bases. This CDR3 has 15 amino acids. CDR1 LNHDA and CDR2 SQIVND come from the germline V gene (reference sequence). The ends lost 3 bases at V and 6 bases at J; junction bases unmatched: 2. The CDR3, as DNA: TGTGCCAGTAGTATGGGACTAGCGGGACGCAATGAGCAGTTCTTC. Translating it yields CASSMGLAGRNEQFF. The entire variable domain, with the rest obtained from reference TRBV19 and TRBJ2-1, is as follows: DGGITQSPKYLFRKEGQNVTLSCEQNLNHDAMYWYRQDPGQGLRLIYYSQIVNDFQKGDIAEGYSVSREKKESFPLTVTSAQKNPTAFYLCASSMGLAGRNEQFFGPGTRLTVL.

V is TRBV5-1 and J is TRBJ2-5; D unclear. The V gene's germline CDR1 is SGHRS and CDR2 YFSETQ. V lost 2 bases and J 0 bases, leaving 2 bases between the germline ends. The CDR3 contains 12 residues. The CDR3 DNA reads TGCGCCAGCAGCTTCGACCAAGAGACCCAGTACTTC. The encoded protein is CASSFDQETQYF.

This chain links TRBV4-1 with TRBJ2-7; 7 bases agree with TRBD1. In germline, CDR1 is MGHRA, CDR2 YSYEKL. V was clipped by 0 bases and J by 2 bases; unmatched bases: 13. This CDR3 is built from 18 residues. In DNA form, the CDR3 reads TGCGCCAGCAGCCAAGATCCCCCTCGACAGGGTTACACCTACGAGCAGTACTTC. This gives the protein CASSQDPPRQGYTYEQYF.

This clone was observed once. This chain connects TRBV7-7 to TRBJ2-1; D is uncertain. Germline V CDR1 and CDR2: SSHAT, FNYEAQ (reference sequence). Trimming took 1 base from V and 5 from J, leaving 9 bases between them. The CDR3 spans 14 residues. The CDR3 spells CASSLGHSDNEQFF. The CDR3 coding sequence is TGTGCCAGCAGCTTAGGTCACAGTGACAATGAGCAGTTCTTC.

This clone was seen repeatedly, ten times or more. Other DNA sequences in the sample encode the same CDR3. The chain recombines TRBV7-9 with TRBJ1-1; D gene uncertain. The CDR3 is made up of 11 amino acids. V lost 4 bases and J lost 4, with 4 bases in between. Germline-derived CDR1 and CDR2 are SEHNR and FQNEAQ (reference sequence). DNA for the CDR3: TGTGCCAGCAGCTCGTCCACTGAAGCTTTCTTT. It specifies CASSSSTEAFF.

The V call is TRBV19, the J call TRBJ2-3; 7 bases map to TRBD2. The CDR3 sequence is 18 residues long. Germline V gene lookup returns CDR1 LNHDA and CDR2 SQIVND (reference sequence). V shed 0 bases and J 2 bases; nucleotides not matched to a gene: 11. This CDR3 reads CASSIEKGGSPNTDTQYF. The CDR3 nucleotides are TGTGCCAGTAGTATAGAAAAGGGAGGGAGCCCAAACACAGATACGCAGTATTTT.

The DNA for the CDR3 is TGTGCCAGCAGCTTCAGGGGTTCCGGGGCCAACGTCCTGACTTTC. It is translated as CASSFRGSGANVLTF. This chain joins TRBV5-6 and TRBJ2-6, with D maybe TRBD1 (6 bases). V lost 2 bases and J lost 4, with 10 bases in between. CDR1 is SGHDT and CDR2 is YYEEEE in the germline V gene. The CDR3 has 15 amino acids.

The chain combines TRBV28 with TRBJ1-6; 9 nucleotides align to TRBD1. Germline CDR1 MDHEN, CDR2 SYDVKM. The CDR3 extends over 15 amino acids. Trimming removed 6 bases from V and 10 bases from J; junction bases left unmatched: 10. This chain's CDR3 is CASRRRQGDVSPLHF. The CDR3, as DNA: TGTGCCAGCAGAAGACGACAGGGGGATGTCTCACCCCTCCACTTT. Using reference TRBV28 and TRBJ1-6 for the parts outside the CDR3, the full variable domain is DVKVTQSSRYLVKRTGEKVFLECVQDMDHENMFWYRQDPGLGLRLIYFSYDVKMKEKGDIPEGYSVSREKKERFSLILESASTNQTSMYLCASRRRQGDVSPLHFGNGTRLTVT.

In its sample, this clone was seen a few times. This sequence joins TRBV2 and TRBJ1-1; D gene uncertain. Germline CDR1 SNHLY, CDR2 FYNNEI. The CDR3 is 14 residues long. The V end lost 7 bases, the J end lost 4 bases, and 16 bases lay between the germline ends. This CDR3 reads CASILGAAGTEAFF. The CDR3 DNA is TGTGCCAGCATTTTAGGAGCTGCTGGCACTGAAGCTTTCTTT.

V and J are TRBV28 and TRBJ2-7; 10 bases agree with TRBD1. The CDR3 extends over 15 amino acids. The junction had 8 bases not matched to a gene; V was cut back by 3 bases and J by 6 bases. Germline CDR1 MDHEN, CDR2 SYDVKM. CDR3 amino acids: CASSFPDRGASEQYF. CDR3 DNA sequence: TGTGCCAGCAGTTTCCCGGACAGGGGGGCGAGCGAGCAGTACTTC.

V and J are TRBV30 and TRBJ2-5; 8 bases agree with TRBD2. Germline CDR1 GTSNPN, CDR2 SVGIG (reference sequence). The CDR3 is 14 amino acids. J was trimmed by 6 bases and V by 3 bases; bases with no gene match: 9. CDR3 amino acids: CAWSFGLAPKTQYF. In nucleotides, the CDR3 is TGTGCCTGGAGCTTTGGACTAGCTCCTAAGACCCAGTACTTC. The whole variable domain, remainder taken from reference TRBV30 and TRBJ2-5, is SQTIHQWPATLVQPVGSPLSLECTVEGTSNPNLYWYRQAAGRGLQLLFYSVGIGQISSEVPQNLSASRPQDRQFILSSKKLLLSDSGFYLCAWSFGLAPKTQYFGPGTRLLVL.

The CDR3 loop is CASSQGTGTNEQFF. DNA for the CDR3: TGTGCCAGCAGCCAAGGGACTGGAACCAATGAGCAGTTCTTC. The chain is built from TRBV3-1 (or the pseudogene TRBV3-2) and TRBJ2-1; tentatively, D is TRBD2 (5 bases). CDR3 length: 14 amino acids. Germline lookup yields CDR1 LGHDT and CDR2 YNNKEL (reference sequence). Trimming removed 1 base from V and 6 bases from J, with 10 bases in between.

The chain links TRBV19 to TRBJ1-6, with D maybe TRBD1 (6 bases). The V gene lost 0 bases and the J gene lost 10 bases, with 10 bases spanning the gap. The V gene's germline CDR1 is LNHDA and CDR2 SQIVND (reference sequence). CDR3 length equals 14 residues. The DNA for the CDR3 is TGTGCCAGTAGTATAGAACAGGGCATATCACCCCTCCACTTT. It specifies CASSIEQGISPLHF.

This clone occurred a few times. The chain joins TRBV6-5 to TRBJ2-7; D may be TRBD2 (6 bases). CDR1 is MNHEY, CDR2 SVGAGI, per germline. V lost 0 bases and J lost 2, with 8 bases in between. The CDR3 extends over 14 amino acids. CDR3: CASSYSTGAYEQYF. As DNA, the CDR3 is TGTGCCAGCAGTTACTCGACGGGGGCCTACGAGCAGTACTTC.

The chain recombines TRBV28 with TRBJ1-2; D remains unclear. There are 10 residues in the CDR3. Trimming shortened V by 4 bases and J by 8 bases, and 5 bases separated the two germline ends. Germline V gives CDR1 MDHEN, CDR2 SYDVKM. The CDR3 protein is CASSSGGYTF. CDR3 DNA sequence: TGTGCCAGCAGTTCCGGGGGCTACACCTTC.

V and J are TRBV11-2 and TRBJ1-6; TRBD1 is a possible D gene (5 bases). This CDR3 is 14 amino acids long. The V gene lost 3 bases and the J gene lost 5 bases, with 8 bases spanning the gap. Germline assignment: CDR1 SGHAT and CDR2 FQNNGV. In nucleotides, the CDR3 is TGTGCCAGCAGCTTCCGGGGGAATAATTCACCCCTCCACTTT. This translates into CASSFRGNNSPLHF.